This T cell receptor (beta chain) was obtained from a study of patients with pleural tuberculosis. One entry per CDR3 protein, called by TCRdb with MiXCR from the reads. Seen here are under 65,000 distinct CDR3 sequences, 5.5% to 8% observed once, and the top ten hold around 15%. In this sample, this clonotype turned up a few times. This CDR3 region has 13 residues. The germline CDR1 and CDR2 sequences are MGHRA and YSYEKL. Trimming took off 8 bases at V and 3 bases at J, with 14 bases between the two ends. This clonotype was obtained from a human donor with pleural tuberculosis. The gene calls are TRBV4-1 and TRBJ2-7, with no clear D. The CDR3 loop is CASGGTGYYEQYF. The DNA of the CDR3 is TGCGCCAGCGGTGGTACTGGCTACTACGAGCAGTACTTC.